This TCR beta chain was sequenced for a study of T cell responses to AZD1222 COVID-19 vaccine. This clone was seen once. The assay was immunoSEQ multiplex PCR, and TCRdb's table has in-frame clones only and misses some. This sample has more than 85,000 clones; around 89% occur once, and the top ten carry about 2.5%. V lost 6 bases, J lost 6 bases, and 12 bases lay in between. The V gene's germline CDR1 is MNHEY and CDR2 SMNVEV (reference sequence). CDR3 length equals 13 residues. The material was peripheral blood, obtained on day 0 of AZD1222 vaccination. The chain recombines TRBV27 with TRBJ1-3; D gene uncertain. The TCR sequence derives from an adult in good health. This CDR3 is CASSRICENTIYF. In nucleotides, the CDR3 is TGTGCCAGCAGCCGGATCTGCGAAAACACCATATATTTT.